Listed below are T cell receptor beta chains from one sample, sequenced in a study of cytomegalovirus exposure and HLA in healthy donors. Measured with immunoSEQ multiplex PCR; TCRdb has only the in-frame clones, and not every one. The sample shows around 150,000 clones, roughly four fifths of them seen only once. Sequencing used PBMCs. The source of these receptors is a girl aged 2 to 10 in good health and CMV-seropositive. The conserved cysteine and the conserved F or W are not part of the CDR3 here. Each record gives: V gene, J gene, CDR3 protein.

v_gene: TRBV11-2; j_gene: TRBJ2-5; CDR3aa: ASSLRETQY
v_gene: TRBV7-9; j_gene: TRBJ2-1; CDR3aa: ASSPPGAEPHNEQF
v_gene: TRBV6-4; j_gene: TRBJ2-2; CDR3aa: ASSTSTSGELF
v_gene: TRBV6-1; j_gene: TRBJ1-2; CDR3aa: ASSEAGRDYGYT
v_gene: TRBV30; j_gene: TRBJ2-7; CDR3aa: AWSVGTSGYEQY
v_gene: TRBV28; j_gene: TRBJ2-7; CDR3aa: ASNPSGLVYEQY
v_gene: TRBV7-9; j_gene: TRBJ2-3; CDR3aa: ASSFSGGITDTQY
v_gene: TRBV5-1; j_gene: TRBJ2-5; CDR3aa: ASSLEGAQETQY
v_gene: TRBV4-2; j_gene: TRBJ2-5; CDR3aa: AGKGLAGFRGAQETQY
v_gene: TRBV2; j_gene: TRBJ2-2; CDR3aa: ASSARGFAGELF
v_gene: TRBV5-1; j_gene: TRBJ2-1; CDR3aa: ASSTNYNEQF
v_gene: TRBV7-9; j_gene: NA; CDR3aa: ASSPWTGLPYEQY
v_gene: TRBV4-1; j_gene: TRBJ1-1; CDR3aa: ASSQGGNTEAF
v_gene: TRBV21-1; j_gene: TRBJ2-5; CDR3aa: ASSCEREETQY
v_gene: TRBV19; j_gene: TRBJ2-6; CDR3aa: ASSSMWTGHSSGANVLT
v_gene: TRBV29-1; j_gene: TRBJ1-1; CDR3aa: SVGHMNTEAF
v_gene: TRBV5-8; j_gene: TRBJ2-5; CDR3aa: ASSLVGLAVGTQY
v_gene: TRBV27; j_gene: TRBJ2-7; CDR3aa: ASSLGTGPYEQY